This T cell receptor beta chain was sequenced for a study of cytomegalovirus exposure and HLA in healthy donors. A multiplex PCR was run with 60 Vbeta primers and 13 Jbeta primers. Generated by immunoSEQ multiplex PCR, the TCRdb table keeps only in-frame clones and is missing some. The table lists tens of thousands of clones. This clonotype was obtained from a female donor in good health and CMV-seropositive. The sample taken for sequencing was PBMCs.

The CDR3 nucleotides are TGTGCCAGCGGGCACGGCACAGATACGCAGTATTTT. Amino acid sequence: CASGHGTDTQYF. The gene calls are TRBV7-9 and TRBJ2-3; D gene unclear. From germline, CDR1 is SEHNR and CDR2 FQNEAQ (reference sequence). The CDR3 loop spans 12 amino acids. Trimming took off 8 bases at V and 1 base at J, with 7 bases between the two ends.